This T cell receptor beta chain was captured in a study of regulatory T cells in long-lasting Graves disease (dated by TCRdb to 2020 to 2023). Some background on the complete study: Newly diagnosed Graves' disease patients had taken antithyroid drugs for less than 3 months. TCR sequencing covered some 13 persistent and roughly 20 newly diagnosed Graves' disease patients, some 35 samples in total. Persistent Graves' disease patients were compared with newly diagnosed Graves' disease patients by peripheral blood TCR sequencing and RNA sequencing. The study took place in China and was registered as a clinical trial. General conclusions and limits of the study: TRBV28, TRBJ1-2 and TRBJ2-5 were preferentially used in persistent disease, while TRBV20-1 and TRBJ2-1 were favored in newly diagnosed disease. Sequencing and analysis were limited to the TCR beta chain. The authors acknowledged the small sample size as a limitation that may reduce accuracy. Lower TCR Shannon entropy and fewer highly expanded clones were observed in persistent Graves' disease patients than in newly diagnosed patients, which suggested clonal expansion. A larger number of public clonotypes was shared among persistent patients (around 2,700) than among newly diagnosed patients (around 970). Because the primary lesion, thyroid tissue, could not be accessed, the study looked at peripheral blood alone.

Taken with the paper, the label for time point translates to: newly diagnosed GD, antithyroid drugs for less than 3 months. RNA was extracted from PBMCs in TRIzol for both TCR sequencing and RNA sequencing. The diagnosis of Graves' disease was made according to American Thyroid Association guidelines. The patients came from an endocrinology department in Xi'an, China. Each patient gave 8.5 to 9.5 milliliters of peripheral blood, collected in an EDTA anticoagulant tube. Ficoll Paque Plus density gradient separation was used to isolate PBMCs, and no further T cell sorting was done. An Agilent 2100 Bioanalyzer and agarose gel were used to assess RNA quality, and a NanoDrop 2000 was used to measure RNA concentration. This clonotype was seen repeatedly, ten times or more. The antigen it binds to is not known. The record has no base qualities; no much larger clone is one base away. The library was made by multiplex PCR. The run used an Illumina HiSeq 4000. To build TCR beta libraries, CDR3 regions were amplified by Arm-PCR using iRepertoire HTBI primers. Before sequencing, the PCR products underwent gel purification. Processing in the source paper ran as follows. Across samples, roughly 60 TRBV and 13 to 15 TRBJ segments were identified and used for gene usage analysis of CDR3 amino acid clonotypes. COPE and FqMerger were used to merge filtered high-quality paired reads into contigs. BLAST was used to align contigs to IMGT TRBV, TRBD and TRBJ reference genes, and CDR3 was defined according to IMGT. Highly expanded clones were defined as clonotypes with a frequency above 0.1%. Repertoire diversity was measured by Shannon entropy, and V-J evenness by the Gini coefficient. Public clonotypes were defined as clonotypes shared by more than one individual. The raw public reads went through TCRdb reprocessing: fastp at Q25, MiXCR clone calling, in-frame beta chains kept. Every distinct CDR3 protein forms one entry, paired with its most common genes and DNA. TCRdb, not the authors, supplied the V and J calls. The sample table lists about half a million distinct CDR3 sequences, approximately 12% of them with a count of one. Of the sample, over 7% is held by the ten largest clones.

Germline trimming amounts to 6 bases on V and 7 bases on J, with 5 as the count of junction bases outside the gene matches. For CDR1 and CDR2, the germline V gene lists SNHLY and FYNNEI. The CDR3 measures 14 amino acids from cysteine to phenylalanine. Only CDR3 DNA remains: 42 bases, in frame from the first base. The sample was also linked to a second study, of T cells in Graves' hyperthyroidism and ophthalmopathy. That second publication adds: Stable Graves' hyperthyroidism was defined as the absence of progression to ophthalmopathy over 18 months of follow-up. The hyperthyroidism patients were between 18 and 65 years old and newly diagnosed, with a disease duration of less than 2 months. Exclusion was applied to patients with uncontrolled infections, other autoimmune diseases, pregnancy or lactation. Diagnoses were established on the basis of clinical symptoms, serum thyroxine and TRAb, thyroid ultrasound, and orbital computed tomography. For the first round of RT-PCR on the TCR CDR3, the HTBI primer set was used together with the Qiagen OneStep RT-PCR kit. Most expanded thyroid clonotypes (frequency above 0.001) were also found in blood, which suggests that blood repertoires may mirror thyroid immune responses. A 13 V-J signature model separated ophthalmopathy from stable hyperthyroidism, with approximately 87% sensitivity and 81.08% specificity in cross-validation and 80%/75% in testing. In validation, progression to ophthalmopathy was predicted by the model with 55% to 71% sensitivity and roughly 72% specificity, a median of 6.5 months before onset. To identify TCR V-J signatures that set the groups apart, the researchers used a discovery cohort of 100 patients, made up of about 44 with Graves' ophthalmopathy and about 59 with stable Graves' hyperthyroidism. An independent validation cohort of fewer than 20 hyperthyroidism patients and approximately 16 patients who later progressed to ophthalmopathy tested prospective prediction of ophthalmopathy. The approximately 97 discovery patients were randomly divided into training and test sets at a 7:3 ratio. In addition, the study compared T-cell repertoires in thyroid tissue and in blood from roughly 6 Graves' hyperthyroidism patients. After blood sampling, hyperthyroidism patients were treated with methimazole at a starting dose of 30 mg daily, and ophthalmopathy patients were treated with high-dose intravenous methylprednisolone. The libraries were constructed in a second round of multiplex PCR and then size-selected and purified. Paired-end sequencing of the libraries was performed with 100 bp reads on an Illumina HiSeq2000. SOAPnuke was used to process the raw data, with reads discarded if the reads contained adapters or uncalled bases, had a mean Phred below 15, or lacked an exact constant-primer or identifier match. COPE v1.2.5 was used to merge high-quality paired reads, and clonotypes were defined as unique nucleotide sequences. MiTCR v1.1 was used to align the clonotypes against IMGT TRBV, TRBD and TRBJ reference segments. Only V-J combinations with frequency above 0.0001, covering 99.2% of repertoires, were analysed. The TCS score was defined as the ratio of F50 (clonal expansion) to E x V (chaos), calculated using BLOSUM62-based TCRdist between CDR3 peptides within each V-J. Welch's t-statistics and random forest reduced around 550 V-J features to 10 to 15, which were used in a naive Bayes classifier (R e1071). No statistical method was used to fix the sample size in advance, and group allocation was not hidden from the investigators. According to the paper, TCR Vbeta CDR3 sequencing was carried out on more than 120 peripheral blood samples, which came from 40 to 45 ophthalmopathy, around 74 hyperthyroidism and approximately 17 progressor patients.

Sequenced material: peripheral blood mononuclear cells (PBMCs), taken at new diagnosis, from a patient treated with antithyroid drugs. The sequence derives from a woman between 25 and 40 years old with Graves disease. Donor details come from another sample of the same person, matched by shared clones. The chain is made from TRBV2 and TRBJ1-5, with 11 bases matching TRBD1. The CDR3 protein is CASSGTGGTQPQHF. The nucleotide sequence is TGTGCCAGCAGCGGGACAGGGGGAACCCAGCCCCAGCATTTT.